This T cell receptor (beta chain) was identified during a study of early T cells in non-severe SARS-CoV-2 infection (dated by TCRdb to the early 2020s). Background on the whole study: Because TCR sequencing relied on bulk RNA taken from unsorted whole blood, pairing of alpha and beta chains was not possible.

What the study reported, not specific to this receptor: Matching against VDJdb was skewed toward anti-spike CD8 responses, likely underestimated virus-specific expansions, and missed private and CD4 specificities.

The germline V gene sets CDR1 to SQVTM and CDR2 to ANQGSEA. V loses 4 bases, J loses 5 bases, and the germline ends lie 15 bases apart. The CDR3 goes from the cysteine to the valine over 13 residues. Just the 39-base CDR3 DNA is kept, in frame starting at base 1. This clonotype was seen only a few times. Its antigen is unknown. It has no much larger one-base neighbor in the sample; base qualities were not kept. Library creation used 5' RACE. Sequencing was carried out with a NextSeq 500. The TCR library protocol attached unique molecular identifiers to individual cDNA molecules to correct for sequencing error and PCR bias. Both TCR alpha and beta chains were sequenced, and tight co-correlation was observed between alpha and beta sequence abundances in each sample. On the authors' methods: Decombinator V4 was used to annotate TCR sequences for V gene, J gene and CDR3. Expanded TCRs were defined as changing significantly between any two time points under a Poisson model with p below 0.0001. TCR abundances were normalised to the total number of TCRs sequenced per sample and expressed as counts per million. TRAV1-2 paired with TRAJ12, TRAJ20 or TRAJ33 defined MAIT TCRs, while TRAV10 paired with TRAJ18 defined iNKT TCRs. VDJdb, accessed on 1 November 2021, was searched for TCRs annotated for CMV, EBV and SARS-CoV-2, and TCRs annotated for more than one antigen were excluded. TCRdb applied fastp at Q25 and MiXCR to the public reads, then kept only in-frame beta chains. Rows are combined by CDR3 protein, so each entry shows the most common genes and DNA. These V and J calls derive from TCRdb rather than the authors' analysis. The sample table holds 75,000 to 100,000 distinct CDR3 sequences, of which over 12% were seen once. The ten largest clones add up to around 0.5% of the sample.

This was a case-control study nested in a cohort of healthcare workers in London, UK, who had nasopharyngeal swab PCR tests and blood samples taken every week. Healthcare workers were enrolled in the week of the UK lockdown, from 23 to 31 March 2020, and were followed every week for up to roughly 16 weeks. The chain links TRBV29-1 with TRBJ2-7; no D gene is confidently identified. Source material: whole blood. This clonotype was sampled from an adult who was a healthcare worker with PCR-confirmed SARS-CoV-2 infection or an uninfected control (not recorded which). The bases read TGCAGCGTTGCGGATTTGTTGCCCCACGAGCAGTACGTC. This sequence encodes CSVADLLPHEQYV.